This T cell receptor beta chain was sequenced during a study of PD-1 blockade in mismatch repair-deficient tumors. On the study more broadly: Patients had 12 mismatch repair-deficient cancer types and were previously treated and progressing.

Mismatch repair deficiency was confirmed in all patients, by PCR or immunohistochemistry. TCR sequencing covered a few patients who responded to pembrolizumab. Regarding this clone: The antigen remains unidentified.

Clones were read by immunoSEQ multiplex PCR, and TCRdb kept only the in-frame ones, dropping some. The sample lists about 60,000 clones, about 87% occurring once. The V and J ends lost 6 bases and 6 bases, in that order; junction bases with no gene match: 8. Germline values: CDR1 MDHEN, CDR2 SYDVKM. The CDR3 length is 15 residues. General study results and limits: Tumor-resident clones, often undetectable pretreatment in blood, expanded then contracted after pembrolizumab.

The V gene is TRBV28, the J gene TRBJ1-5; 10 bases map to TRBD1. Sequencing used peripheral blood, obtained 52 weeks after starting pembrolizumab. This clonotype was obtained from an adult with mismatch repair-deficient cancer. The DNA for the CDR3 is TGTGCCAGCAGCATGGGACAGGGGTTTCGTCAGCCCCAGCATTTT. Its translation is CASSMGQGFRQPQHF.